This T cell receptor (beta chain) came from a study of T cells after yellow fever vaccination. This clonotype was counted only a few times. One entry per CDR3 protein, called by TCRdb with MiXCR from the 5' RACE reads. The sample holds about 550,000 distinct CDR3 sequences; about a fifth are singletons and the top ten take 14%. This TCR came from a man aged 25-45 years who received the YFV17D yellow fever vaccine. The sequences come from PBMCs, collected 15 days after the yellow fever booster vaccination.

In nucleotides, the CDR3 is TGCGCCAGCAGCACCCCTAGCGGGGGGACTTACGAGCAGTACTTC. Its translation: CASSTPSGGTYEQYF. This sequence joins TRBV5-1 and TRBJ2-7; 11 nucleotides agree with TRBD2. CDR1 and CDR2 (germline): SGHRS, YFSETQ. The junction had 7 bases not matched to a gene; V was cut back by 4 bases and J by 4 bases. The CDR3 is 15 amino acids.